Listed here are 7 T cell receptor beta chains from one sample, sequenced in a study of identical twins. In TCRdb, the 5' RACE reads were re-called with MiXCR into one record per CDR3 protein. The table shows fewer than 250,000 distinct CDR3 sequences, with approximately 8% occurring only once. The sample also formed part of further work on yellow fever vaccine responses in identical twins.

Specimen: CD8+ T cells sorted from blood. The origin of the receptors is a woman in her late teens or twenties in good health.

This clonotype was recorded many times. This chain joins TRBV27 and TRBJ1-2; TRBD1 agrees at 8 bases. V shed 5 bases, J shed 3 bases, and the junction held 8 bases outside the gene matches. Germline CDR1 and CDR2: MNHEY and SMNVEV (reference sequence). CDR3 length: 15 amino acids. The chain's CDR3 is CASSPTQGGHYGYTF. The CDR3 DNA sequence: TGTGCCAGCAGTCCTACACAGGGGGGTCACTATGGCTACACCTTC.

The V and J genes are TRBV7-9 and TRBJ2-1; D unresolved. This CDR3 has 12 residues. The V gene's germline CDR1 is SEHNR and CDR2 FQNEAQ (reference sequence). V lost 3 bases and J 9 bases, leaving 9 bases between the germline ends. The CDR3 region has the DNA TGTGCCAGCAGCTTGAAGAACGTTGAGCAGTTCTTC. Protein: CASSLKNVEQFF.

This chain connects TRBV28 to TRBJ2-7; D is perhaps TRBD1 (5 bases). Germline CDR1 reads MDHEN; CDR2 reads SYDVKM. Trimming took off 7 bases at V and 4 bases at J, with 11 bases between the two ends. The CDR3 is made up of 12 amino acids. The CDR3 reads CASILTEYEQYV. The CDR3 nucleotides read TGTGCCAGCATTTTGACAGAGTACGAGCAGTACGTC.

This clonotype was detected only a few times. V is TRBV7-9 and J is TRBJ2-3; 7 bases line up with TRBD2. The CDR3 runs to 12 residues. CDR1 SEHNR and CDR2 FQNEAQ come from the germline V gene (reference sequence). V shed 0 bases, J shed 11 bases, and the junction held 2 bases outside the gene matches. CDR3 sequence (DNA): TGTGCCAGCAGCTTAGCCCCGGGGGGGCAGTATTTT. Amino acids: CASSLAPGGQYF. The full variable domain, its missing parts supplied by reference TRBV7-9 and TRBJ2-3, is DTGVSQNPRHKITKRGQNVTFRCDPISEHNRLYWYRQTLGQGPEFLTYFQNEAQLEKSRLLSDRFSAERPKGSFSTLEIQRTEQGDSAMYLCASSLAPGGQYFGPGTRLTVL.

This clonotype occurred a few times. The chain couples TRBV24-1 to TRBJ2-5; no clear D gene. CDR3 length equals 14 residues. Germline V gene lookup returns CDR1 KGHDR and CDR2 SFDVKD. V was clipped by 4 bases and J by 1 base, with 9 bases between them. Written as DNA, the CDR3 is TGTGCCACCAGTGACGCGAGAGTCCAAGAGACCCAGTACTTC. This encodes CATSDARVQETQYF.

This clonotype showed up just a few times. V gene TRBV24-1 combines with J gene TRBJ1-1, with a weak D call TRBD1 (5 bases). The CDR3 is made up of 16 amino acids. The germline CDR1 and CDR2 sequences are KGHDR and SFDVKD. Trimming removed 5 bases from V and 4 bases from J, with 19 bases in between. The CDR3 DNA reads as TGTGCCACCAGTGCTACCCGAGGGGAGGGAGGCACTGAAGCTTTCTTT. As protein: CATSATRGEGGTEAFF.

The chain is built from TRBV20-1 and TRBJ2-1, with TRBD2 matching over 10 bases. The germline gives CDR1 DFQATT, CDR2 SNEGSKA (reference sequence). Losses at the gene ends were 3 bases for V and 4 bases for J; bases not matched to a gene: 12. This CDR3 spans 17 amino acids. The CDR3: CSASPTESTSGYNEQFF. The CDR3 DNA reads as TGCAGTGCTAGCCCCACTGAATCGACTAGCGGGTACAATGAGCAGTTCTTC.